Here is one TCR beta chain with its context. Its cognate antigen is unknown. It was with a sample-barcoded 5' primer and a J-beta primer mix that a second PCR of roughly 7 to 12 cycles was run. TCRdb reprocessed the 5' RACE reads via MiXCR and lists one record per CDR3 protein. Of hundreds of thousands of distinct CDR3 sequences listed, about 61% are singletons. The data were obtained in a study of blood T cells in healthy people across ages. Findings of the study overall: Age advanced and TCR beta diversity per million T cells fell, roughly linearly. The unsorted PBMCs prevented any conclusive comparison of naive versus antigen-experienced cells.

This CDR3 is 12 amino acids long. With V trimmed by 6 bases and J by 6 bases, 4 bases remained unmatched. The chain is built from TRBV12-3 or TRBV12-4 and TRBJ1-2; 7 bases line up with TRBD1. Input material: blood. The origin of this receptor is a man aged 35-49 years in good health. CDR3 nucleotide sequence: TGTGCCAGCAGAACCGGGACAGATGGCTACACCTTC. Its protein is CASRTGTDGYTF.